This T cell receptor beta chain was sequenced during a study of cytomegalovirus exposure and HLA in healthy donors. This PCR relied on a set of 60 Vbeta primers and 13 Jbeta primers. As handled by the study authors: Unique TCR beta chains totaled approximately 83 million in a later count, with roughly 10 million of them shared. Sequencing was performed with immunoSEQ multiplex PCR; in TCRdb, only in-frame clones are kept and a portion is missing. The DNA was the basis for D and trimming; V, J and clone size are from that table. The data show about 160,000 clones, and the top ten clones hold approximately 2.3%. Comment on this clone: Its specificity is not known.

The CDR3 sequence is 15 residues long. Germline loops: CDR1 MNHNS, CDR2 SASEGT. The V gene lost 3 bases and the J gene lost 7 bases, with 16 bases spanning the gap. Overall study results and limits: Most CMV-associated TCR beta chains appeared HLA-restricted in a later analysis.

V usage is TRBV6-1 and J usage is TRBJ2-4; a weak D match, TRBD1 (5 bases). This TCR derives from a man aged 30 to 45 in good health and CMV-seronegative. The sample was PBMCs. The CDR3, as DNA: TGTGCCAGCAGTGACAACGGAGCAGGGCAGAACATTCAGTACTTC. This gives the protein CASSDNGAGQNIQYF.